This entry lists 19 T cell receptor beta chains sequenced from one sample in a study of shared clonotypes between healthy human individuals. Produced via immunoSEQ multiplex PCR; TCRdb's table is partial and in-frame only. The repertoire holds about 2.2 million clones, with roughly 91% as singletons. Terminally differentiated effector memory CD45RA+ cells were excluded by CCR7 positive selection of CD45RO-negative cells. Sample: naive CD8+ T cells from PBMCs. These receptor sequences come from a man in his late teens or twenties in good health. Some clones in this sample may be carry-over from other donors' samples.

This clone has a handful of counts. The identical CDR3 is also encoded by other nucleotide sequences in the sample. The gene calls are TRBV5-1 and TRBJ1-1, with D maybe TRBD1 (5 bases). Trimming cost V 4 bases and J 1 base, with 8 bases left between them. From germline, CDR1 is SGHRS and CDR2 YFSETQ. The CDR3 is 13 residues long. The DNA of the CDR3 is TGCGCCAGCAGCGGTGGGGGGAACACTGAAGCTTTCTTT. Amino acid sequence: CASSGGGNTEAFF.

This chain links TRBV9 with TRBJ2-1; 11 nucleotides line up with TRBD2. The V and J ends lost 3 bases and 9 bases, in that order; junction bases with no gene match: 8. This CDR3 spans 15 amino acids. CDR1 is SGDLS and CDR2 is YYNGEE in the germline V gene. The CDR3 spells CASSGPTSGMGEQFF. In DNA, the CDR3 is TGTGCCAGCAGCGGTCCGACTAGCGGGATGGGTGAGCAGTTCTTC.

The V gene is TRBV19, the J gene TRBJ2-7; unclear D gene. Germline V gene lookup returns CDR1 LNHDA and CDR2 SQIVND (reference sequence). The V end was cut by 6 bases, the J end by 3 bases, with 15 bases between. The CDR3 extends over 14 amino acids. CDR3 sequence: CASSPALGSYEQYF. The DNA of the CDR3 is TGTGCCAGTAGCCCCGCGCTCGGAAGCTACGAGCAGTACTTC.

This sequence joins TRBV19 and TRBJ1-1; no reliable D call. CDR1 LNHDA and CDR2 SQIVND come from the germline V gene (reference sequence). Trimming took 7 bases from V and 0 from J, leaving 9 bases between them. The CDR3 contains 13 residues. CDR3 residues: CASTPVMNTEAFF. The CDR3 DNA reads as TGTGCCAGTACTCCAGTGATGAACACTGAAGCTTTCTTT.

The chain combines TRBV19 with TRBJ1-2; TRBD1 is a possible D gene (6 bases). This CDR3 has 15 residues. Germline V gene sequence: CDR1 LNHDA, CDR2 SQIVND (reference sequence). Trimming took 5 bases from V and 0 from J, leaving 13 bases between them. In nucleotides, the CDR3 is TGTGCCAGTAGTCTTCGGACAGACGCTAACTATGGCTACACCTTC. Residues: CASSLRTDANYGYTF.

The CDR3 nucleotides read TGTGCCAGCGGACCCAGGACAAAATCCTACGAGCAGTACTTC. Translation: CASGPRTKSYEQYF. The rearrangement uses TRBV28 and TRBJ2-7, with TRBD1 as a possible D gene (5 bases). CDR1 is MDHEN, CDR2 SYDVKM, per germline. The CDR3 is 14 amino acids. The germline V and J ends were trimmed by 8 bases and 1 base, with 15 bases remaining between them.

This chain uses TRBV9 with TRBJ1-2, with TRBD1 as a possible D gene (6 bases). CDR1 is SGDLS and CDR2 is YYNGEE in the germline V gene. The CDR3 sequence is 16 residues long. Trimming took 3 bases from V and 8 from J, leaving 23 bases between them. Here the CDR3 reads CASSALQQGSSDGYTF. The CDR3 DNA is TGTGCCAGCAGCGCACTCCAACAGGGATCTTCGGACGGCTACACCTTC.

The CDR3 DNA is TGCGCCAGCAGCGCCGTTAGGAACACCGGGGAGCTGTTTTTT. It is translated as CASSAVRNTGELFF. This chain uses TRBV5-1 with TRBJ2-2; D gene ambiguous. The CDR3 covers 14 residues. The germline gives CDR1 SGHRS, CDR2 YFSETQ. Deletions cut 4 bases from V and 1 base from J, with 8 bases between.

The V call is TRBV14, the J call TRBJ2-1; D possibly corresponds to TRBD2 (5 bases). V lost 1 base and J 3 bases, leaving 13 bases between the germline ends. Germline CDR1 SGHDN, CDR2 FVKESK. There are 16 residues in the CDR3. DNA for the CDR3: TGTGCCAGCAGCCAAGCGAGTCGGGGATACTACAATGAGCAGTTCTTC. The encoded protein is CASSQASRGYYNEQFF. The full variable domain, in which reference TRBV14 and TRBJ2-1 provide the parts outside the CDR3, is EAGVTQFPSHSVIEKGQTVTLRCDPISGHDNLYWYRRVMGKEIKFLLHFVKESKQDESGMPNNRFLAERTGGTYSTLKVQPAELEDSGVYFCASSQASRGYYNEQFFGPGTRLTVL.

CDR3 sequence: CASRDFGVPRAKETQYF. In DNA form, the CDR3 reads TGTGCCAGCAGGGACTTCGGCGTCCCCAGGGCGAAAGAGACCCAGTACTTC. The V call is TRBV2, the J call TRBJ2-5; tentatively, D is TRBD1 or TRBD2 (5 bases each). Germline loops: CDR1 SNHLY, CDR2 FYNNEI. Trimming shortened V by 6 bases and J by 3 bases, and 23 bases separated the two germline ends. This CDR3 contains 17 residues.

V and J are TRBV7-9 and TRBJ2-1, with D possibly being TRBD2 (6 bases). Trimming pared 0 bases from V and 7 bases from J, leaving 16 bases between. This CDR3 region has 16 residues. Germline lookup yields CDR1 SEHNR and CDR2 FQNEAQ (reference sequence). CDR3 region: CASSLAQAGRGNEQFF. In nucleotides, the CDR3 is TGTGCCAGCAGCTTAGCGCAGGCGGGACGGGGTAATGAGCAGTTCTTC.

The gene calls are TRBV27 and TRBJ1-5, with 10 bases matching TRBD1. The CDR3 loop spans 14 amino acids. With 5 bases clipped from V and 6 bases from J, the junction kept 4 bases outside the gene matches. Germline V gives CDR1 MNHEY, CDR2 SMNVEV (reference sequence). The CDR3 DNA reads TGTGCCAGCAGTACCGGACAGGGGGGTCAGCCCCAGCATTTT. It encodes CASSTGQGGQPQHF.

This clone has just one count. The chain carries TRBV6-5 and TRBJ1-2; TRBD1 matches 7 bases. In germline, CDR1 is MNHEY, CDR2 SVGAGI. The CDR3 is made up of 15 amino acids. V trimming: 2 bases; J trimming: 4 bases; junction bases outside the gene matches: 7. CDR3 region: CASSYDETGSYGYTF. CDR3 coding DNA: TGTGCCAGCAGTTACGACGAGACAGGGAGCTATGGCTACACCTTC.

J is TRBJ2-1 and V is TRBV7-9; unclear D gene. V lost 4 bases and J 8 bases, leaving 21 bases between the germline ends. The CDR3 is 16 residues long. CDR1 and CDR2 (germline): SEHNR, FQNEAQ (reference sequence). CDR3 coding DNA: TGTGCCAGCAGCTCCCGGCGGATGGCAGAGGTCGATGAGCAGTTCTTC. This gives the protein CASSSRRMAEVDEQFF.

For this clone: Within the sample, other DNA sequences also encode this same CDR3. The chain is built from TRBV28 and TRBJ2-7; perhaps TRBD1 as D (6 bases). Trimming pared 2 bases from V and 3 bases from J, leaving 11 bases between. The CDR3 runs 14 residues. Germline CDR1 MDHEN, CDR2 SYDVKM. CDR3 in amino acids: CASSLRGTHYEQYF. The CDR3 DNA follows: TGTGCCAGCAGTTTAAGGGGGACCCACTACGAGCAGTACTTC.

The V call is TRBV2, the J call TRBJ2-3; D uncertain. V was cut by 4 bases and J by 4 bases, with 9 bases left in between. Germline assignment: CDR1 SNHLY and CDR2 FYNNEI. The CDR3 runs to 13 residues. In DNA form, the CDR3 reads TGTGCCAGCAGTGCGGTGGAGTCAGATACGCAGTATTTT. Translation gives CASSAVESDTQYF.

A note on this clone: This CDR3 is also generated by other DNA sequences in the sample. This chain links TRBV28 with TRBJ1-5, with D unresolved. Germline V gene sequence: CDR1 MDHEN, CDR2 SYDVKM. With 5 bases removed from V and 3 bases from J, the gap between germline ends came to 11 bases. The CDR3 has 14 residues. The CDR3 DNA follows: TGTGCCAGCAGTCCCACCGGAGTCAATCAGCCCCAGCATTTT. Its translation: CASSPTGVNQPQHF.

The V gene is TRBV25-1, the J gene TRBJ1-4; the D is unclear. V was shortened by 2 bases and J by 2 bases, with 12 bases between the two germline ends. The germline gives CDR1 MGHDK, CDR2 SYGVNS. This CDR3 contains 16 residues. DNA of the CDR3: TGTGCCAGCAGTGAAGCAGCCCGGGCGACTAATGAAAAACTGTTTTTT. Protein product: CASSEAARATNEKLFF.

About this clone: The junction and the germline gene differ at one end; a read error may be behind it. The chain carries TRBV6-1 and TRBJ2-5; 12 bases agree with TRBD2. CDR3 length: 12 amino acids. Germline V gene lookup returns CDR1 MNHNS and CDR2 SASEGT. CDR3 DNA sequence: TGTGCCACCGAAAATCCGGGACTAGCGGGCAACTTC. Its translation: CATENPGLAGNF.